This paragraph reports one T cell receptor beta chain. Antigen unknown. Trimming cost V 6 bases and J 0 bases; bases outside gene matches: 10. The CDR3 is 16 residues long. Germline CDR1 reads DFQATT; CDR2 reads SNEGSKA (reference sequence). The data belong to a study of CD8 T cells in ankylosing spondylitis. Study-wide results and caveats: In ankylosing spondylitis patients, matched synovial fluid reportedly showed significant enrichment of disease-linked clones. Certain motif variants had earlier appeared in reactive arthritis synovial fluid and blood. Disease-linked clones were found to be CD8+ and relatively rare in peripheral blood.

MiXCR was run by TCRdb on the 5' RACE reads, yielding one entry per CDR3 protein. This sample carries 150,000 to 200,000 distinct CDR3 sequences, around a third of them seen once, and the ten largest clones take 4.5% to 6%. This chain connects TRBV20-1 to TRBJ2-1; 8 nucleotides agree with TRBD2. The sequence was obtained from a male donor with ankylosing spondylitis. The sequenced material came from synovial fluid, either unsorted or a sorted T cell fraction (not recorded which). CDR3 amino acids: CSAPRGGGSSYNEQFF. CDR3 coding DNA: TGCAGTGCCCCGCGGGGCGGGGGGAGCTCCTACAATGAGCAGTTCTTC.